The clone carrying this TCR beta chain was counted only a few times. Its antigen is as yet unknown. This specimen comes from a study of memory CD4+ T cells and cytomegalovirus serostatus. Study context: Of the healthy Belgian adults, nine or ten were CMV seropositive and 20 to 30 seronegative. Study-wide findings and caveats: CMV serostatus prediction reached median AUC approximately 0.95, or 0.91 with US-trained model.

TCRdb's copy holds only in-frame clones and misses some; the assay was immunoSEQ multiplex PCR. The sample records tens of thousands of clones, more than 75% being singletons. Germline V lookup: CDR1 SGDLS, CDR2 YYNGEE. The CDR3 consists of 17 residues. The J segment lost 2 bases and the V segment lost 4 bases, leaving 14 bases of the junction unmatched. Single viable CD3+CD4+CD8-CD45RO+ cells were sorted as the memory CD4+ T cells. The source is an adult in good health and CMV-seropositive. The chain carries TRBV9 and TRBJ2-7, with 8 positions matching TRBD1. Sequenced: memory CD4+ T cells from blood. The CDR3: CASSPGTGTFRTYEQYF. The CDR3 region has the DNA TGTGCCAGCAGCCCCGGGACAGGTACGTTTAGGACCTACGAGCAGTACTTC.